These 10 T cell receptor beta chains originate from one sample sequenced in a study of monozygotic twins with cystic fibrosis (dated by TCRdb to the early 2020s). Preparation of the library involved the immunoSEQ multiplex PCR assay. Imported from immuneACCESS, the table was reduced by TCRdb to in-frame sequences with V and J called. These copies leave out some clones; in studies compared against another copy, an unresolved V gene accounts for under half, and the cause of the remainder is not known. Across this sample there are roughly 14,000 clones, with approximately 98% seen only once. 0.41% of the sample comes from the top ten. The source material was blood. The origin of the receptors is a girl aged 2 to 10 with cystic fibrosis.

As regards this clone: Within the sample, other DNA sequences also encode this same CDR3. The chain couples TRBV29-1 to TRBJ2-4; TRBD1 aligns across 7 bases. The CDR3 is made up of 13 amino acids. Germline loops: CDR1 SQVTM, CDR2 ANQGSEA. V shed 4 bases, J shed 8 bases, and the junction held 8 bases outside the gene matches. This chain's CDR3 is CSVVKGAQDIQYF. The CDR3 region has the DNA TGCAGCGTTGTAAAGGGGGCGCAAGACATTCAGTACTTC.

The rearrangement links TRBV30 to TRBJ2-1, with no clear D. The CDR3 runs 14 residues. Germline V CDR1 and CDR2: GTSNPN, SVGIG (reference sequence). Trimming took off 5 bases at V and 0 bases at J, with 11 bases between the two ends. The chain's CDR3 is CAWGWGSSYNEQFF. As DNA, the CDR3 is TGTGCCTGGGGTTGGGGAAGCTCCTACAATGAGCAGTTCTTC.

The chain carries TRBV19 and TRBJ1-5; 7 nucleotides match TRBD1. The germline V gene has CDR1 LNHDA and CDR2 SQIVND (reference sequence). J lost 0 bases, V lost 3 bases, and 8 bases had no gene match. The CDR3 has 17 residues. CDR3 sequence (DNA): TGTGCCAGTAGTATCCTTCAGGGGGGATATAGCAATCAGCCCCAGCATTTT. This translates into CASSILQGGYSNQPQHF.

This clone was counted once. The genes are TRBV14 and TRBJ2-1, with 9 bases that match TRBD1. This CDR3 is 16 amino acids long. The V gene end was trimmed by 2 bases and the J gene end by 5 bases; junction bases not matched to a gene: 7. The germline CDR1 and CDR2 sequences are SGHDN and FVKESK. CDR3 residues: CASSQLDRGHNNEQFF. The CDR3 DNA sequence: TGTGCCAGCAGCCAATTGGACAGGGGTCATAACAATGAGCAGTTCTTC.

To note about this clone: The germline gene is not matched at one end of the junction; a read error may be the cause. This chain links TRBV5-4 with TRBJ2-5; 7 bases align to TRBD1. The CDR3 is 15 amino acids. Germline V gene lookup returns CDR1 SGHNT and CDR2 YYREEE (reference sequence). CDR3 DNA sequence: TGTGCCAGCAGCGCTGAATACAGGGGTGGAGCGGAAAGGGACTTC. Its protein is CASSAEYRGGAERDF.

CDR3: CASSLVEYSYEQYF. The CDR3 coding sequence is TGTGCCAGCAGCTTAGTGGAGTACTCCTACGAGCAGTACTTC. This chain links TRBV7-9 with TRBJ2-7, with unresolved D. The CDR3 is made up of 14 amino acids. Deletions cut 1 base from V and 0 bases from J, with 7 bases between. Germline assignment: CDR1 SEHNR and CDR2 FQNEAQ (reference sequence).

V gene TRBV5-1 combines with J gene TRBJ2-5; 9 bases are shared with TRBD2. Germline trimming cut 4 bases from V and 7 bases from J; bases unmatched to any gene: 11. The length of the CDR3 is 15 residues. CDR1 SGHRS and CDR2 YFSETQ come from the germline V gene. Here the CDR3 DNA reads TGCGCCAGCAGCCACGAGACTAGCGGATTTGGGACCCAGTACTTC. Encoded protein: CASSHETSGFGTQYF.

The chain's CDR3 is CASSPPAGGSYEQYF. The CDR3 bases are TGTGCCAGCTCACCACCGGCGGGAGGCTCCTACGAGCAGTACTTC. V and J are TRBV18 and TRBJ2-7, with TRBD2 identical over 8 bases. V lost 0 bases, J lost 0 bases, and 1 base stayed unmatched. The CDR3 is made up of 15 amino acids. The germline V gene has CDR1 KGHSH and CDR2 LQKENI.

The genes are TRBV6-5 and TRBJ2-3, with 13 bases that match TRBD2. This CDR3 is 15 amino acids long. Germline V CDR1 and CDR2: MNHEY, SVGAGI. V lost 5 bases, J lost 9 bases, and 8 bases stayed unmatched. Written as DNA, the CDR3 is TGTGCCAGCAGTCCAAGACTAGCGGGGGGAGGGACGCAGTATTTT. Protein product: CASSPRLAGGGTQYF.

This rearrangement joins TRBV4-3 to TRBJ1-1; unclear D gene. The CDR3 extends over 15 amino acids. Trimming shortened V by 1 base and J by 2 bases, and 11 bases separated the two germline ends. The V gene's germline CDR1 is LGHNA and CDR2 YSLEER. The CDR3 sequence: CASSQGTGVNTEAFF. In DNA form, the CDR3 reads TGCGCCAGCAGCCAAGGGACGGGAGTTAACACTGAAGCTTTCTTT.